Given below is one T cell receptor beta chain in context. How the authors handled the data: Reference gene primer amplification gave estimated nucleated cell counts. Repertoires were generated with immunoSEQ multiplex PCR, while TCRdb's copy carries only in-frame clones and drops some. D and trimming come from the DNA, and the V and J calls and clone size come from that table. The sample lists 150,000 to 200,000 clones, 88% occurring once. These data are taken from a study of blood T cell repertoires in COVID-19. Turning to the study itself: The United States, Italy and Spain were the sources of the acute and convalescent COVID-19 samples.

The CDR3 spans 17 residues. The gene calls are TRBV21-1 and TRBJ1-5; the table assigns TRBD1, which was not confirmed against the DNA. TRBV21-1 is a known pseudogene. This sequence was found in a man between 65 and 85 years old with active or convalescent COVID-19. Sequencing input: peripheral blood. Here the CDR3 reads CASSKVGETGTCQPQHF. CDR3 DNA: TGTGCCAGCAGCAAAGTGGGGGAGACAGGGACGTGTCAGCCCCAGCATTTT.